This entry is about one T cell receptor (beta chain). Its cognate antigen has yet to be identified. No much larger clonotype is one base removed from it; base qualities were not supplied. These data come from a study of T cell changes during pregnancy in multiple sclerosis (dated by TCRdb to the late 2010s). Background on the whole study: The study examined how the T cell repertoire changed over the course of pregnancy in women with multiple sclerosis.

The CDR3, cysteine through phenylalanine, is 13 amino acids long. Kept here is only the CDR3 DNA, which spans 39 bases and is read in frame from base 1. The germline V gene (reference sequence) sets CDR1 to SEHNR and CDR2 to FQNEAQ. V loses 7 bases at its end and J loses 6 bases; junction bases beyond the gene matches: 6. Libraries came from the immunoSEQ multiplex PCR assay. TCRdb limited this immuneACCESS table to in-frame rearrangements with V and J called. A share of clones is missing; checked studies link under half to unresolved V genes, and the rest is unexplained. The table for this sample lists roughly 29,000 clones; around 89% of them were counted only once. Approximately 3.5% of the sample comes from the top ten.

The sample consisted of CD4+ T cells from peripheral blood mononuclear cells, taken in the first trimester of pregnancy. Recombination linked TRBV7-9 to TRBJ1-1, and 9 junctional nucleotides match TRBD1. This TCR was sampled from a female donor in good health, enrolled as a control in a pregnancy study. CDR3 protein: CASTTGGLAEAFF. The DNA sequence is given as TGTGCCAGCACCACAGGGGGCCTCGCTGAAGCTTTCTTT.